A selection of T cell receptor beta chains follows, all from one sample in a study of blood T cell repertoires in COVID-19. Some clones are missing from TCRdb's copy, which holds only in-frame ones; the method was immunoSEQ multiplex PCR. The sample lists roughly 200,000 clones, about nine tenths occurring once. Specimen: peripheral blood. The receptor set was obtained from a man in his forties with acute or convalescent COVID-19. The CDR3 runs from the conserved cysteine through the conserved F or W. A D gene is named only where the DNA matches it firmly. Size values are once, few and many counts, or a class for expanded clones, and some rows have none.

D,J,V,size,CDR3,DNA
-,TRBJ1-2,TRBV19,-,CASSIASGRGYTF,TGTGCCAGTAGTATAGCATCCGGGAGGGGCTACACCTTC
TRBD2,TRBJ2-3,TRBV5-5,-,CASSFTTSGGALRDTQYF,TGTGCCAGCAGCTTTACGACTAGCGGGGGGGCTCTAAGGGATACGCAGTATTTT
TRBD1,TRBJ1-2,TRBV5-4,-,CASSSRTGGLYGYTF,TGTGCCAGCAGCTCCCGGACAGGGGGCTTGTATGGCTACACCTTC
-,TRBJ2-7,TRBV18,-,CASSLTPYYEQYF,TGTGCCAGCTCCCTGACACCTTACTACGAGCAGTACTTC
TRBD1,TRBJ2-5,TRBV7-3,once,CASSLSRGPQETQYF,TGTGCCAGCAGCTTAAGCAGGGGGCCTCAAGAGACCCAGTACTTC
TRBD1,TRBJ1-1,TRBV7-9,-,CASSSRGTNTEAFF,TGTGCCAGCAGCTCCAGGGGGACAAACACTGAAGCTTTCTTT
-,TRBJ1-5,TRBV15,-,CATSRVRGSEQHF,TGTGCCACCAGCAGAGTCCGCGGGAGTGAGCAGCATTTT
-,TRBJ2-2,TRBV15,-,CATSSPSRAGLANTGELFF,TGTGCCACCAGCAGTCCCTCCCGAGCGGGCCTCGCGAACACCGGGGAGCTGTTTTTT
TRBD1,TRBJ2-5,TRBV4-1,-,CASSQEGTGDRKTQYF,TGCGCCAGCAGCCAAGAAGGGACAGGGGATCGAAAGACCCAGTACTTC
-,TRBJ1-2,TRBV19,-,CASTDNPNYGYTF,TGTGCCAGTACCGACAATCCTAACTATGGCTACACCTTC
TRBD1,TRBJ2-5,TRBV24-1,-,CATSDPGQGQETQYF,TGTGCCACCAGTGACCCTGGACAGGGCCAAGAGACCCAGTACTTC
-,TRBJ1-2,TRBV6-5,-,CASSRGIAYGYTF,TGTGCCAGCAGCCGAGGGATCGCCTATGGCTACACCTTC
-,TRBJ1-4,TRBV5-1,-,CASSPQGAGANEKLFF,TGCGCCAGCAGCCCCCAAGGGGCAGGCGCTAATGAAAAACTGTTTTTT
TRBD1,TRBJ1-2,TRBV5-6,-,CASSIDRADYGYTF,TGTGCCAGCAGCATAGACAGGGCCGACTATGGCTACACCTTC
TRBD1,TRBJ2-7,TRBV3-1/TRBV3-2,-,CASSQQDRGYEQYF,TGTGCCAGCAGCCAACAGGACAGGGGCTACGAGCAGTACTTC
TRBD1,TRBJ2-1,TRBV19,-,CASSMGQGYNEQFF,TGTGCCAGTAGTATGGGACAGGGGTACAATGAGCAGTTCTTC
TRBD1,TRBJ2-7,TRBV29-1,once,CSVYLFGTGGYEQYF,TGCAGCGTCTACCTCTTTGGGACAGGGGGCTACGAGCAGTACTTC
-,TRBJ1-1,TRBV7-9,-,CASSLAVVTEAFF,TGTGCCAGCAGCCTCGCCGTAGTCACTGAAGCTTTCTTT
-,TRBJ2-5,TRBV9,-,CASSVDVPGGLQETQYF,TGTGCCAGCAGCGTAGATGTCCCAGGGGGACTTCAAGAGACCCAGTACTTC
-,TRBJ2-7,TRBV6-5,-,CASSYIGRIEEQYF,TGTGCCAGCAGTTATATTGGGAGGATCGAAGAGCAGTACTTC
TRBD1,TRBJ1-1,TRBV5-1,-,CASSLTGGENRAFF,TGCGCCAGCAGCTTGACAGGGGGCGAGAACCGAGCTTTCTTT
TRBD1,TRBJ2-3,TRBV7-2,-,CASSLAGGRDTQYF,TGTGCCAGCAGCTTAGCAGGGGGCCGGGATACGCAGTATTTT
-,TRBJ2-2,TRBV2,-,CASNFQGTPNTGELFF,TGTGCCAGCAACTTTCAGGGTACCCCGAACACCGGGGAGCTGTTTTTT
-,TRBJ2-1,TRBV7-9,-,CASEAYNEQFF,TGTGCCAGCGAGGCCTACAATGAGCAGTTCTTC
-,TRBJ2-7,TRBV4-3,-,CASSQETGGYEQYF,TGCGCCAGCAGCCAAGAGACAGGAGGCTACGAGCAGTACTTC
TRBD2,TRBJ2-1,TRBV19,-,CASRIDSGTSGGRGQFF,TGTGCCAGTAGGATAGATTCCGGGACTAGCGGGGGGAGAGGGCAGTTCTTC